This T cell receptor beta chain originates from a study of T cells in localized non-small cell lung cancer. Study results and limitations: Heterogeneity remains possible because sequencing was limited to only one tumor region. Uninvolved adjacent lung, not tumor, had the highest T cell clonality. When the top 100 tumor clones were examined, a median about 60 of them also appeared in the adjacent lung, which was paired and uninvolved.

Per germline, CDR1 SGHTA and CDR2 FQGNSA. The CDR3 loop spans 15 amino acids. Trimming took 4 bases from V and 4 from J, leaving 15 bases between them. TCRdb keeps only in-frame clones here, not all; method: immunoSEQ multiplex PCR. The sample lists fewer than 40,000 clones; approximately 91% were seen once. About this clone: Its target is not known.

The V and J genes are TRBV7-2 and TRBJ2-3; D is perhaps TRBD2 (6 bases). This specimen consisted of peripheral blood, obtained before any cancer treatment. This clonotype originated in a female donor of 60 years or more with stage I lung adenocarcinoma. For the CDR3, the DNA is TGTGCCAGCAGCTCACATCGAGGGACTGCAGATACGCAGTATTTT. As protein: CASSSHRGTADTQYF.